This T cell receptor (beta chain) was identified in a study of shared clonotypes between healthy human individuals. CDR3 size: 15 residues. CDR1 SGHRS and CDR2 YFSETQ come from the germline V gene. V lost 4 bases, J lost 3 bases, and 13 bases lay in between. Researchers divided each subset's genomic DNA evenly across several immunoSEQ plates. The table came from immunoSEQ multiplex PCR; TCRdb's copy has only in-frame clones and leaves some out. Found here are around 2.5 million clones, roughly 93% of them singletons; the top ten hold about 0.34%. The sample was naive CD4+ T cells from PBMCs. Sample subset: CD45RA+ positively selected. The genes are TRBV5-1 and TRBJ2-2; D is uncertain. This clonotype was obtained from a man aged 18 to 35 in good health. Some clones in this sample may be carry-over from other donors' samples. CDR3 in amino acids: CASSLLSGDTGELFF. Written as DNA, the CDR3 is TGCGCCAGCAGCCTGCTTAGTGGGGACACCGGGGAGCTGTTTTTT.